The 32 T cell receptor beta chains listed next were all sequenced from one sample in a study of T cells after posttransplantation cyclophosphamide (dated by TCRdb to about 2016). The library was built by means of the immunoSEQ multiplex PCR assay. TCRdb carries this immuneACCESS record with in-frame sequences only. Its versions omit some clonotypes, under half of them owing to an unresolved V gene in the studies checked, with the rest unexplained. In this sample, fewer than 40,000 clones appear, none counted once only. 6.7% of the sample goes to the ten largest clones. What was sequenced was PBMCs. Source of these receptors: a woman aged 45-65 years in good health and a related stem cell transplant donor.

There are many counts of this clone. The chain links TRBV19 to TRBJ2-7, with 11 bases identical to TRBD2. After removal of 3 bases from V and 7 bases from J, the junction contained 5 bases not matched to a gene. CDR1 is LNHDA, CDR2 SQIVND, per germline (reference sequence). The CDR3 contains 14 residues. CDR3 DNA sequence: TGTGCCAGTAGTATTCCGGGACTAGCGGAAGAGCAGTACTTC. Its translation: CASSIPGLAEEQYF.

At least ten counts were recorded for this clone. The rearrangement uses TRBV4-2 and TRBJ2-1, with a tentative D call TRBD2 (6 bases). The CDR3 runs to 16 residues. Germline V CDR1 and CDR2: LGHNA, YNFKEQ. Trimming cost V 1 base and J 7 bases, with 17 bases left between them. CDR3 amino acids: CASSQATSSGGNEQFF. The CDR3 region has the DNA TGTGCCAGCAGCCAAGCTACTAGCTCGGGTGGGAATGAGCAGTTCTTC.

At least ten counts were recorded for this clone. The chain combines TRBV5-1 with TRBJ1-5, with D possibly matching TRBD1 (5 bases). Germline CDR1 is SGHRS and CDR2 is YFSETQ. CDR3 length: 16 amino acids. Trimming cost V 5 bases and J 4 bases, with 19 bases left between them. The CDR3 region is CASRSGRGIVNQPQHF. CDR3 coding DNA: TGCGCCAGCAGGTCGGGGCGGGGGATTGTAAATCAGCCCCAGCATTTT.

In this sample, this clone turned up many times. The rearrangement uses TRBV11-2 and TRBJ2-7; TRBD1 aligns across 8 bases. Germline trimming cut 5 bases from V and 6 bases from J; bases unmatched to any gene: 3. The germline V gene has CDR1 SGHAT and CDR2 FQNNGV. CDR3 length equals 12 residues. CDR3 residues: CASSPGQVEQYF. The CDR3 region has the DNA TGTGCCAGCAGCCCGGGACAGGTCGAGCAGTACTTC.

This sequence joins TRBV30 and TRBJ2-2, with D possibly matching TRBD1 (5 bases). V lost 4 bases to trimming and J lost 7 bases, with 10 bases between them. Looked up from germline, CDR1 is GTSNPN and CDR2 is SVGIG (reference sequence). CDR3 length equals 12 residues. The DNA for the CDR3 is TGTGCCTGGAAGCAGGGTGGCGGGGAGCTGTTTTTT. Protein sequence: CAWKQGGGELFF.

This clone was detected ten times or more. This chain joins TRBV27 and TRBJ2-2; D gene unclear. V was trimmed by 2 bases and J by 9 bases, leaving 7 bases between them. In germline, CDR1 is MNHEY, CDR2 SMNVEV (reference sequence). The CDR3 covers 12 residues. CDR3 nucleotide sequence: TGTGCCAGCAGTTTAAACAACAGGGAGCTGTTTTTT. Residues: CASSLNNRELFF.

This clone has at least ten counts. The rearrangement joins TRBV6-6 to TRBJ2-1; the match to TRBD1 covers 8 bases. Germline V gives CDR1 MNHNY, CDR2 SVGAGI (reference sequence). The CDR3 runs 15 residues. With 5 bases clipped from V and 4 bases from J, the junction kept 7 bases outside the gene matches. For the CDR3, the DNA is TGTGCCAGCAGTCCTCAGGGGGCAGGGTACAATGAGCAGTTCTTC. As protein: CASSPQGAGYNEQFF.

The chain employs TRBV10-3 and TRBJ2-3, with TRBD2 matching over 9 bases. V shed 3 bases and J 4 bases; nucleotides not matched to a gene: 11. The length of the CDR3 is 17 residues. CDR1 is ENHRY, CDR2 SYGVKD, per germline. CDR3 sequence: CAISEGWSSGGADTQYF. The CDR3 DNA follows: TGTGCCATCAGTGAAGGGTGGAGTAGCGGGGGTGCAGATACGCAGTATTTT.

This clone was detected ten times or more. The chain employs TRBV4-1 and TRBJ1-2; D remains ambiguous. The CDR3 has 14 residues. V was shortened by 0 bases and J by 8 bases, with 13 bases between the two germline ends. Germline V CDR1 and CDR2: MGHRA, YSYEKL. This chain's CDR3 is CASSQDLRGAGYTF. In DNA, the CDR3 is TGCGCCAGCAGCCAAGATTTGCGGGGTGCGGGCTACACCTTC.

This clone was seen many times. The CDR3 loop reads CASSRADRVGYTF. DNA for the CDR3: TGTGCCAGCAGCCGAGCCGACAGGGTTGGCTACACCTTC. V is TRBV7-2 and J is TRBJ1-2; 7 nucleotides line up with TRBD1. The CDR3 is made up of 13 amino acids. The V gene's germline CDR1 is SGHTA and CDR2 FQGNSA. J lost 7 bases, V lost 5 bases, and 7 bases had no gene match.

This clone was observed at least ten times. The chain combines TRBV4-2 with TRBJ2-1; 10 bases align to TRBD2. Germline V gives CDR1 LGHNA, CDR2 YNFKEQ. V lost 1 base and J lost 4; bases outside the gene matches: 7. This CDR3 has 17 residues. The CDR3 loop reads CASSQVVGLADYNEQFF. The CDR3 DNA follows: TGTGCCAGCAGCCAAGTCGTAGGACTAGCGGATTACAATGAGCAGTTCTTC.

This clone was counted many times. The J gene is TRBJ2-5, the V gene TRBV5-6; D call uncertain. The V gene's germline CDR1 is SGHDT and CDR2 YYEEEE. Trimming left V 2 bases short and J 3 bases short, with 11 bases between. The CDR3 extends over 14 amino acids. As DNA, the CDR3 is TGTGCCAGCAGCTTAGACATTTCGGAAGAGACCCAGTACTTC. Translated, it gives CASSLDISEETQYF.

The genes are TRBV30 and TRBJ2-7, with 7 bases aligning to TRBD1. The germline gives CDR1 GTSNPN, CDR2 SVGIG (reference sequence). This CDR3 region has 12 residues. CDR3 region: CAIRGTAYEQYF. The CDR3 DNA is TGTGCAATCAGAGGGACAGCCTACGAGCAGTACTTC. The full variable domain, its missing parts supplied by reference TRBV30 and TRBJ2-7, is SQTIHQWPATLVQPVGSPLSLECTVEGTSNPNLYWYRQAAGRGLQLLFYSVGIGQISSEVPQNLSASRPQDRQFILSSKKLLLSDSGFYLCAIRGTAYEQYFGPGTRLTVT.

In this sample, this clone turned up many times. CDR3 region: CASCRDTYYGYTF. The CDR3 DNA follows: TGTGCCAGCTGTCGTGACACCTACTATGGCTACACCTTC. The chain is built from TRBV12-3 or TRBV12-4 and TRBJ1-2; no definite D call. CDR3 size: 13 residues. The V and J ends lost 8 bases and 3 bases respectively, with 13 bases between them.

The table lists this clone with many counts. CDR3 amino acids: CASGARQAANEQFF. The DNA for the CDR3 is TGCGCCAGCGGAGCCCGACAGGCCGCTAATGAGCAGTTCTTC. The rearrangement links TRBV10-2 to TRBJ2-1, with TRBD1 as a possible D gene (6 bases). V lost 8 bases to trimming and J lost 7 bases, with 18 bases between them. Germline CDR1 and CDR2: WSHSY and SAAADI. The CDR3 spans 14 residues.

This clone has ten or more counts. The gene calls are TRBV29-1 and TRBJ2-7; 10 positions agree with TRBD1. CDR1 is SQVTM, CDR2 ANQGSEA, per germline. V was pared by 4 bases and J by 3 bases, with 6 bases of the junction left unmatched. CDR3 length equals 14 residues. The CDR3 DNA follows: TGCAGCGTTGTCCGGGACAGGGGATACTACGAGCAGTACTTC. As protein: CSVVRDRGYYEQYF.

This clone was detected ten times or more. V and J are TRBV24-1 and TRBJ2-1; a weak D match, TRBD2 (5 bases). This CDR3 spans 13 amino acids. Germline-derived CDR1 and CDR2 are KGHDR and SFDVKD. The ends were cut back, 5 bases at V and 6 bases at J, with 10 bases in the middle. The CDR3 here is CATSAGSVNEQFF. CDR3 bases: TGTGCCACCAGTGCCGGTAGCGTCAATGAGCAGTTCTTC.

This clone was recorded at least ten times. This chain uses TRBV6-6 with TRBJ1-2, with D possibly being TRBD1 (5 bases). The CDR3 sequence is 15 residues long. With 8 bases removed from V and 3 bases from J, the gap between germline ends came to 19 bases. Germline assignment: CDR1 MNHNY and CDR2 SVGAGI (reference sequence). The chain's CDR3 is CASGGGPLIDYGYTF. The CDR3 DNA reads as TGTGCCAGCGGGGGGGGACCACTTATCGACTATGGCTACACCTTC.

This clone was counted many times. The CDR3 loop reads CASSLGRSYEQYF. The CDR3 nucleotides are TGTGCCAGCAGCTTGGGGCGGTCCTACGAGCAGTACTTC. The chain is built from TRBV11-3 and TRBJ2-7; weak D call: TRBD1 (5 bases). Between the trimmed V and J ends, which lost 3 bases and 1 base, there was a span of 7 bases. The CDR3 extends over 13 amino acids. Germline V lookup: CDR1 SGHNT, CDR2 YENEEA.

This clone was counted at least ten times. The J gene is TRBJ2-3, the V gene TRBV5-1; 7 nucleotides align to TRBD2. The CDR3 extends over 16 amino acids. Germline CDR1 reads SGHRS; CDR2 reads YFSETQ. V was clipped by 0 bases and J by 2 bases; unmatched bases: 6. The CDR3 here is CASSLVGGSTTDTQYF. The CDR3 region has the DNA TGCGCCAGCAGCTTGGTAGGCGGGAGTACCACAGATACGCAGTATTTT.

This clone was observed many times. The chain employs TRBV19 and TRBJ2-7; D might be TRBD1 (5 bases). V shed 5 bases and J shed 3 bases, with 14 bases lying between them. Germline CDR1 is LNHDA and CDR2 is SQIVND (reference sequence). The CDR3 runs to 14 residues. As DNA, the CDR3 is TGTGCCAGTAGTCCATCTGACAGTATCTACGAGCAGTACTTC. Residues: CASSPSDSIYEQYF.

This clone occurred many times. In DNA, the CDR3 is TGTGCCAGCAGCCAAGCGGCTAGCGGGCGAGGGAATGAGCAGTTCTTC. Translation gives CASSQAASGRGNEQFF. The chain uses TRBV4-2 and TRBJ2-1, with 8 bases that match TRBD2. V shed 1 base, J shed 7 bases, and the junction held 9 bases outside the gene matches. Germline V gene lookup returns CDR1 LGHNA and CDR2 YNFKEQ. This CDR3 spans 16 amino acids.

This clone was counted only a few times. The J gene is TRBJ2-2, the V gene TRBV2, with a possible D match to TRBD2 (6 bases). The CDR3 runs 14 residues. V lost 3 bases, J lost 1 base, and 6 bases lay in between. CDR1 is SNHLY and CDR2 is FYNNEI in the germline V gene. CDR3 sequence: CASSDSGNTGELFF. CDR3 bases: TGTGCCAGCAGTGATAGCGGGAACACCGGGGAGCTGTTTTTT.

This clone was detected ten times or more. V and J are TRBV6-4 and TRBJ1-2, with D tentatively TRBD1 (6 bases). V gave up 3 bases and J gave up 8 bases, with 13 bases separating them. Germline values: CDR1 MRHNA, CDR2 SNTAGT. There are 13 residues in the CDR3. CDR3 sequence (DNA): TGTGCCAGCAGTGAGAATACAGGGAACGGCTACACCTTC. Translating it yields CASSENTGNGYTF.

At least ten counts were recorded for this clone. The gene calls are TRBV18 and TRBJ1-5; unclear D gene. Trimming pared 3 bases from V and 5 bases from J, leaving 8 bases between. This CDR3 contains 13 residues. Germline CDR1 KGHSH, CDR2 LQKENI. DNA for the CDR3: TGTGCCAGCTCACCCTACAGAGATCAGCCCCAGCATTTT. Residues: CASSPYRDQPQHF.

This clone was observed at least ten times. This chain connects TRBV6-1 to TRBJ2-7, with 10 bases aligning to TRBD1. This CDR3 contains 15 residues. The V gene's germline CDR1 is MNHNS and CDR2 SASEGT. V dropped 5 bases and J dropped 5; count of bases not matched to a gene: 9. The CDR3 sequence is CASSLGSGQGHEQYF. CDR3 in DNA: TGTGCCAGCAGTTTGGGTTCGGGACAGGGGCACGAGCAGTACTTC.

This clone has a handful of counts. The CDR3 DNA sequence: TGTGCCAGCAGGCCACAGGGCTTCACTGAAGCTTTCTTT. This gives the protein CASRPQGFTEAFF. The chain links TRBV28 to TRBJ1-1, with D possibly TRBD1 on 6 matching bases. The CDR3 length is 13 residues. V was clipped by 6 bases and J by 4 bases, with 12 bases between them. CDR1 is MDHEN and CDR2 is SYDVKM in the germline V gene.

In nucleotides, the CDR3 is TGTGCCAGCAGCTTAGATAGGGATCAGCCCCAGCATTTT. Its translation: CASSLDRDQPQHF. The chain recombines TRBV7-9 with TRBJ1-5; no definite D call. The germline V and J ends were trimmed by 1 base and 5 bases, with 6 bases remaining between them. CDR3 length: 13 amino acids. Germline loops: CDR1 SEHNR, CDR2 FQNEAQ (reference sequence).

In its sample, this clone was seen many times. The chain recombines TRBV4-2 with TRBJ2-7; the match to TRBD2 covers 14 bases. The germline V gene encodes CDR1 LGHNA and CDR2 YNFKEQ. The CDR3 runs to 18 residues. With 0 bases clipped from V and 3 bases from J, the junction kept 7 bases outside the gene matches. CDR3 DNA: TGTGCCAGCAGCCAAGACCGCGGGACTAGCGGGAGTTACTACGAGCAGTACTTC. Translating gives CASSQDRGTSGSYYEQYF.

In this sample, this clone turned up many times. The genes are TRBV5-4 and TRBJ2-3; TRBD2 is a possible D gene (6 bases). The CDR3 is 14 amino acids. The V gene's germline CDR1 is SGHNT and CDR2 YYREEE (reference sequence). The germline V and J ends were trimmed by 4 bases and 0 bases, with 9 bases remaining between them. CDR3 coding DNA: TGTGCCAGCAGCAGGGACTCTAGCACAGATACGCAGTATTTT. This sequence encodes CASSRDSSTDTQYF.

This clone has just a few counts. The chain recombines TRBV7-2 with TRBJ2-3; D may correspond to TRBD1 or TRBD2 (5 bases each). Trimming took off 1 base at V and 6 bases at J, with 20 bases between the two ends. Germline V gives CDR1 SGHTA, CDR2 FQGNSA. This CDR3 spans 17 amino acids. The CDR3 nucleotides are TGTGCCAGCAGCTTAGTACGGGTCCCCATAGAGGGGGATACGCAGTATTTT. This gives the protein CASSLVRVPIEGDTQYF. The whole variable domain, remainder taken from reference TRBV7-2 and TRBJ2-3, is GAGVSQSPSNKVTEKGKDVELRCDPISGHTALYWYRQSLGQGLEFLIYFQGNSAPDKSGLPSDRFSAERTGGSVSTLTIQRTQQEDSAVYLCASSLVRVPIEGDTQYFGPGTRLTVL.

This clone was detected ten times or more. The rearrangement links TRBV19 to TRBJ2-1; 12 nucleotides match TRBD2. Trimming at V came to 5 bases and at J to 4 bases, leaving 3 bases not matched to a gene. CDR3 length: 15 residues. In germline, CDR1 is LNHDA, CDR2 SQIVND (reference sequence). The CDR3 bases are TGTGCCAGTAGTCCTCTAGCGGGAGGGTACAATGAGCAGTTCTTC. Translating gives CASSPLAGGYNEQFF.